One sample yielded the 27 T cell receptor beta chains listed below, sequenced in a study of control samples from healthy donors and cancer patients. Produced via immunoSEQ multiplex PCR; TCRdb's table is partial and in-frame only. The sample carries 80,000 to 100,000 clones, 79% recorded once. The specimen was blood. The source of these receptors is a woman in her twenties or thirties in good health.

J is TRBJ2-5 and V is TRBV27, with D unclear. Germline values: CDR1 MNHEY, CDR2 SMNVEV (reference sequence). The CDR3 contains 13 residues. The ends were cut back, 3 bases at V and 3 bases at J, with 8 bases in the middle. CDR3 protein: CASSFGRKETQYF. As DNA, the CDR3 is TGTGCCAGCAGTTTTGGGCGGAAAGAGACCCAGTACTTC.

The chain recombines TRBV9 with TRBJ1-1, with D possibly being TRBD1 (5 bases). Trimming pared 0 bases from V and 0 bases from J, leaving 12 bases between. CDR3 size: 16 residues. Germline CDR1 is SGDLS and CDR2 is YYNGEE. The CDR3 here is CASSVGGGRMNTEAFF. The CDR3 coding sequence is TGTGCCAGCAGCGTAGGTGGGGGTCGCATGAACACTGAAGCTTTCTTT.

This rearrangement joins TRBV11-2 to TRBJ2-7; 14 bases are shared with TRBD2. Germline-derived CDR1 and CDR2 are SGHAT and FQNNGV. The V gene end was trimmed by 4 bases and the J gene end by 0 bases; junction bases not matched to a gene: 5. This CDR3 is built from 17 residues. This CDR3 reads CASSWTSGGTNSYEQYF. In DNA, the CDR3 is TGTGCCAGCAGCTGGACTAGCGGGGGGACCAACTCCTACGAGCAGTACTTC.

The chain employs TRBV5-1 and TRBJ2-1; D is unresolved. The V gene's germline CDR1 is SGHRS and CDR2 YFSETQ. The V end lost 0 bases, the J end lost 5 bases, and 12 bases lay between the germline ends. The CDR3 covers 15 residues. The CDR3 sequence: CASSLVGTHHNEQFF. CDR3 nucleotides: TGCGCCAGCAGCTTGGTCGGTACCCACCACAATGAGCAGTTCTTC. Full variable domain (outside the CDR3, taken from reference TRBV5-1 and TRBJ2-1): KAGVTQTPRYLIKTRGQQVTLSCSPISGHRSVSWYQQTPGQGLQFLFEYFSETQRNKGNFPGRFSGRQFSNSRSEMNVSTLELGDSALYLCASSLVGTHHNEQFFGPGTRLTVL.

V gene TRBV27 combines with J gene TRBJ2-3; maybe TRBD2 (7 bases). V lost 1 base and J lost 6, with 8 bases in between. CDR1 and CDR2 from the germline V gene are MNHEY and SMNVEV (reference sequence). The CDR3 contains 13 residues. As DNA, the CDR3 is TGTGCCAGCAGTTTATGGGGGGGCGATACGCAGTATTTT. Translation: CASSLWGGDTQYF.

This chain connects TRBV7-2 to TRBJ2-3; D is ambiguous. The V gene's germline CDR1 is SGHTA and CDR2 FQGNSA. This CDR3 region has 15 residues. The V gene lost 1 base and the J gene lost 2 bases, with 10 bases spanning the gap. CDR3 loop: CASSLDGLSTDTQYF. The CDR3 DNA reads TGTGCCAGCAGCTTAGATGGGCTCTCCACAGATACGCAGTATTTT.

The V gene is TRBV7-8, the J gene TRBJ2-7; unclear D gene. V dropped 1 base and J dropped 2 bases, with 9 bases sitting between them. CDR1 and CDR2 from the germline V gene are SGHVS and FQNEAQ. The CDR3 has 14 amino acids. CDR3 residues: CASSLVGSTYEQYF. The CDR3 DNA follows: TGTGCCAGCAGCTTAGTGGGCTCCACCTACGAGCAGTACTTC.

The rearrangement joins TRBV21-1 to TRBJ2-7. TRBV21-1 is a documented pseudogene. The CDR3 is 14 residues long. The CDR3 spells CASGSGRRNYEQYF. The CDR3 DNA follows: TGTGCCAGCGGTTCGGGACGGAGGAACTACGAGCAGTACTTC.

The gene calls are TRBV6-5 and TRBJ2-3, with 9 bases that match TRBD2. The CDR3 covers 14 residues. V lost 7 bases to trimming and J lost 2 bases; unmatched junction nucleotides: 4. The germline V gene has CDR1 MNHEY and CDR2 SVGAGI. The CDR3 DNA reads as TGTGCCAGCAAAGCGGGGGGAAACACAGATACGCAGTATTTT. This translates into CASKAGGNTDTQYF.

Points on this clone: Other DNA sequences in the same sample also yield this CDR3. This chain links TRBV2 with TRBJ1-5, with 8 bases aligning to TRBD1. Germline V CDR1 and CDR2: SNHLY, FYNNEI. Trimming took 8 bases from V and 5 from J; bases not matched to a gene: 2. The CDR3 is 12 residues long. CDR3 in amino acids: CASGQGDQPQHF. For the CDR3, the DNA is TGTGCCAGCGGACAGGGCGATCAGCCCCAGCATTTT.

V gene TRBV18 combines with J gene TRBJ1-1, with D maybe TRBD1 (5 bases). The germline V gene encodes CDR1 KGHSH and CDR2 LQKENI. V lost 8 bases, J lost 8 bases, and 9 bases lay in between. CDR3 size: 10 residues. As DNA, the CDR3 is TGTGCCAGCCGGGGCGGAGAAGCTTTCTTT. Translated, it gives CASRGGEAFF. The entire variable domain, with the rest obtained from reference TRBV18 and TRBJ1-1, is as follows: NAGVMQNPRHLVRRRGQEARLRCSPMKGHSHVYWYRQLPEEGLKFMVYLQKENIIDESGMPKERFSAEFPKEGPSILRIQQVVRGDSAAYFCASRGGEAFFGQGTRLTVV.

Concerning this clone itself: Just one base apart from a much larger clone, this may be a read error. J is TRBJ1-1 and V is TRBV5-5; D gene ambiguous. This CDR3 has 13 amino acids. Germline values: CDR1 SGHKS, CDR2 YYEKEE (reference sequence). V lost 1 base to trimming and J lost 1 base, with 5 bases between them. In nucleotides, the CDR3 is TGTGCCAGCAGCTTGACAGCGAACACTGAAGCTTTCTTT. Amino acid sequence: CASSLTANTEAFF.

The chain combines TRBV5-6 with TRBJ1-1; no definite D call. The V end lost 5 bases, the J end lost 6 bases, and 20 bases lay between the germline ends. Germline V lookup: CDR1 SGHDT, CDR2 YYEEEE. CDR3 length equals 15 residues. The CDR3 is CASRSSEWAFAEAFF. The CDR3 DNA sequence: TGTGCCAGCAGAAGTTCGGAGTGGGCATTCGCTGAAGCTTTCTTT.

This chain uses TRBV6-5 with TRBJ1-4; D possibly corresponds to TRBD1 (6 bases). This CDR3 spans 14 amino acids. The germline gives CDR1 MNHEY, CDR2 SVGAGI. Between the trimmed V and J ends, which lost 5 bases and 5 bases, there was a span of 12 bases. The CDR3 is CASSLRGANEKLFF. CDR3 sequence (DNA): TGTGCCAGCAGTCTACGGGGGGCAAATGAAAAACTGTTTTTT.

V is TRBV12-3 or TRBV12-4 and J is TRBJ2-3; tentatively, D is TRBD1 (6 bases). The V end lost 6 bases, the J end lost 4 bases, and 11 bases lay between the germline ends. This CDR3 comprises 13 residues. The CDR3 sequence is CASSSDRPDTQYF. The CDR3 bases are TGTGCCAGCAGCAGTGACAGGCCAGATACGCAGTATTTT.

The V and J genes are TRBV19 and TRBJ2-2; the match to TRBD1 covers 7 bases. CDR3 length equals 15 residues. The germline CDR1 and CDR2 sequences are LNHDA and SQIVND (reference sequence). The junction had 7 bases not matched to a gene; V was cut back by 6 bases and J by 3 bases. CDR3 DNA sequence: TGTGCCAGTAGACAGGGGAGTCCGGACACCGGGGAGCTGTTTTTT. It specifies CASRQGSPDTGELFF.

This chain joins TRBV7-2 and TRBJ2-5; no definite D call. The V gene's germline CDR1 is SGHTA and CDR2 FQGNSA. The CDR3 totals 11 residues. Trimming removed 1 base at V and 5 bases at J, with 2 bases between. CDR3: CASSLDETQYF. The CDR3 DNA sequence: TGTGCCAGCAGCTTAGACGAGACCCAGTACTTC.

The chain couples TRBV10-1 to TRBJ2-1; 8 bases match TRBD1. Germline V lookup: CDR1 WNHNN, CDR2 SYGVQD (reference sequence). The CDR3 covers 15 residues. The V and J ends lost 4 bases and 4 bases, in that order; junction bases with no gene match: 6. CDR3 DNA: TGCGCCAGCAGTGGGACAGGGATAGAGTACAATGAGCAGTTCTTC. The encoded protein is CASSGTGIEYNEQFF.

The V call is TRBV7-6, the J call TRBJ2-3; 12 nucleotides match TRBD2. The CDR3 runs to 15 residues. In germline, CDR1 is SGHVS, CDR2 FNYEAQ. The ends lost 1 base at V and 11 bases at J; junction bases unmatched: 7. The CDR3: CASSLDPTSGGRQYF. CDR3 sequence (DNA): TGTGCCAGCAGCTTAGATCCCACTAGCGGGGGGAGGCAGTATTTT.

This clone was seen more than once but under ten times. The CDR3 nucleotides are TGTGCCAGCAGCGAGGACACCGTTTTTTATGGCTACACCTTC. It codes for CASSEDTVFYGYTF. V usage is TRBV3-1 (or the pseudogene TRBV3-2) and J usage is TRBJ1-2; D possibly corresponds to TRBD1 (5 bases). The CDR3 covers 14 residues. Germline V CDR1 and CDR2: LGHDT, YNNKEL (reference sequence). V was trimmed by 5 bases and J by 5 bases, leaving 15 bases between them.

This clone has more than one count but fewer than ten. V and J are TRBV6-2 or TRBV6-3 and TRBJ1-2, with TRBD1 matching over 10 bases. V lost 0 bases and J lost 7; bases outside the gene matches: 5. The CDR3 totals 15 residues. Germline CDR1 reads MNHEY; CDR2 reads SVGEGT. CDR3 residues: CASSYSRRQGAGYTF. The CDR3 bases are TGTGCCAGCAGTTACTCACGCCGACAGGGGGCTGGCTACACCTTC.

In this sample, this clone turned up a few times. The same CDR3 also results from other DNA sequences found in this sample. The J gene is TRBJ1-2, the V gene TRBV19; D perhaps matches TRBD1 (5 bases). The CDR3 spans 13 residues. Looked up from germline, CDR1 is LNHDA and CDR2 is SQIVND (reference sequence). Trimming shortened V by 3 bases and J by 4 bases, and 9 bases separated the two germline ends. The CDR3 DNA is TGTGCCAGTAGTATTGGCCAGGGCTATGGCTACACCTTC. It is translated as CASSIGQGYGYTF.

The gene calls are TRBV18 and TRBJ2-7; a possible D gene is TRBD2 (6 bases). CDR1 is KGHSH and CDR2 is LQKENI in the germline V gene. CDR3 length: 16 residues. V lost 0 bases and J lost 6, with 18 bases in between. The chain's CDR3 is CASSPPVGGRFSEQYF. CDR3 DNA: TGTGCCAGCTCACCACCGGTCGGGGGAAGGTTTTCCGAGCAGTACTTC. Combining the CDR3 with reference TRBV18 and TRBJ2-7 gives the whole variable domain NAGVMQNPRHLVRRRGQEARLRCSPMKGHSHVYWYRQLPEEGLKFMVYLQKENIIDESGMPKERFSAEFPKEGPSILRIQQVVRGDSAAYFCASSPPVGGRFSEQYFGPGTRLTVT.

The chain combines TRBV7-6 with TRBJ1-1; D is ambiguous. The CDR3 length is 13 residues. Trimming left V 1 base short and J 5 bases short, with 8 bases between. CDR1 is SGHVS and CDR2 is FNYEAQ in the germline V gene. The DNA of the CDR3 is TGTGCCAGCAGCTTAGGGCGGGAGACTGAAGCTTTCTTT. Residues: CASSLGRETEAFF. Filled out from reference TRBV7-6 and TRBJ1-1, the complete variable domain reads GAGVSQSPRYKVTKRGQDVALRCDPISGHVSLYWYRQALGQGPEFLTYFNYEAQQDKSGLPNDRFSAERPEGSISTLTIQRTEQRDSAMYRCASSLGRETEAFFGQGTRLTVV.

This chain uses TRBV7-9 with TRBJ1-2, with D uncertain. Germline V gene sequence: CDR1 SEHNR, CDR2 FQNEAQ (reference sequence). The CDR3 contains 12 residues. V lost 3 bases and J 3 bases, leaving 5 bases between the germline ends. The CDR3 reads CASSFRDYGYTF. In DNA, the CDR3 is TGTGCCAGCAGCTTCAGAGACTATGGCTACACCTTC.

This chain's CDR3 is CASSEGTGRYGYTF. CDR3 coding DNA: TGTGCCAGCAGCGAGGGGACAGGGAGGTATGGCTACACCTTC. The chain is built from TRBV9 and TRBJ1-2; 9 positions agree with TRBD1. The CDR3 is 14 residues long. V gave up 3 bases and J gave up 5 bases; unmatched junction bases: 5. Germline assignment: CDR1 SGDLS and CDR2 YYNGEE.

This clone turned up a few times. The rearrangement links TRBV25-1 to TRBJ2-7; tentatively, D is TRBD1 or TRBD2 (5 bases each). Germline CDR1 and CDR2: MGHDK and SYGVNS. Trimming left V 5 bases short and J 5 bases short, with 19 bases between. This CDR3 region has 15 residues. The DNA of the CDR3 is TGTGCCAGCAGTCACGAGGGGCCGCGTGGGCACGAGCAGTACTTC. Its translation is CASSHEGPRGHEQYF.